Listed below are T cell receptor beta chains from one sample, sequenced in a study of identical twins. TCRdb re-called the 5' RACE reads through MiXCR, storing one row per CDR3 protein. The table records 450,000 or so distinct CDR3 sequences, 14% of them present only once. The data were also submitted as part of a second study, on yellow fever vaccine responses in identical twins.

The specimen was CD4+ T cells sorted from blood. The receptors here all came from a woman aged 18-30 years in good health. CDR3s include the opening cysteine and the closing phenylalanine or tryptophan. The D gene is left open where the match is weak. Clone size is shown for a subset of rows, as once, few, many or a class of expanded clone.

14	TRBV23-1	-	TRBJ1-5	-	CASSQSGGNQPQHF	TGCGCCAGCAGTCAATCAGGGGGCAATCAGCCCCAGCATTTT
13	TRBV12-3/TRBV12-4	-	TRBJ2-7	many	CASSYQGTGEQYF	TGTGCCAGCAGTTATCAGGGTACGGGAGAGCAGTACTTC
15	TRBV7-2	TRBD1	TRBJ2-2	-	CASSIRGRGPGELFF	TGTGCCAGCAGCATCCGGGGCAGGGGGCCCGGGGAGCTGTTTTTT
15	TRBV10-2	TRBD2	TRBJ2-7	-	CASSAKLAGRYEQYF	TGCGCCAGCAGTGCCAAACTAGCGGGAAGGTACGAGCAGTACTTC
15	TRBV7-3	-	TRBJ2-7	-	CASSPQSAVTYEQYF	TGTGCCAGCAGCCCGCAGTCCGCTGTGACCTACGAGCAGTACTTC
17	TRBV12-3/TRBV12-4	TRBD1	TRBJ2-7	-	CASSLRASTGDSYEQYF	TGTGCCAGCAGTTTACGGGCCTCGACAGGGGATTCCTACGAGCAGTACTTC
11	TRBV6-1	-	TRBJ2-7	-	CASNFILATYF	TGTGCCAGCAATTTCATCCTCGCCACGTACTTC
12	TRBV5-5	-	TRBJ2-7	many	CASRHSEYEQYF	TGTGCCAGCAGGCATTCGGAATACGAGCAGTACTTC
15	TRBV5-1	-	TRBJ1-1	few	CASSLVITPGAEAFF	TGCGCCAGCAGCTTGGTTATTACTCCCGGCGCTGAAGCTTTCTTT
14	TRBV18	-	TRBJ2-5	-	CASSPPGLPETQYF	TGTGCCAGCTCACCACCGGGACTTCCAGAGACCCAGTACTTC
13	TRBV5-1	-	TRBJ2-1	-	CASRSENYNEQFF	TGCGCCAGCCGTTCGGAAAATTACAATGAGCAGTTCTTC
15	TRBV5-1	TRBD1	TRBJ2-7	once	CASSLGTGPIYEQYF	TGCGCCAGCAGCTTGGGGACAGGGCCGATTTACGAGCAGTACTTC
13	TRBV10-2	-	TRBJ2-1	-	CASRGPGANGQFF	TGCGCCAGCAGAGGCCCCGGGGCGAATGGGCAGTTCTTC
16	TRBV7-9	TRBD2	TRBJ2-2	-	CASTPSGGENTGELFF	TGTGCCAGCACCCCTTCGGGGGGTGAGAACACCGGGGAGCTGTTTTTT
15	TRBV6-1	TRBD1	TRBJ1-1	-	CASRRTGAVDTEAFF	TGTGCCAGCAGACGGACAGGGGCTGTTGACACTGAAGCTTTCTTT